These 20 T cell receptor beta chains share one sample of origin, sequenced in a study of T cell changes during pregnancy in multiple sclerosis. Only in-frame clones appear in the TCRdb table, and some are missing; sequencing was by immunoSEQ multiplex PCR. The profile shows more than 60,000 clones, roughly 90% of them singletons. The sequencing here drew on CD4+ T cells from peripheral blood mononuclear cells, taken in the third trimester of pregnancy. Receptors were obtained from a female donor in good health, enrolled as a control in a pregnancy study.

The rearrangement uses TRBV30 and TRBJ2-1; D might be TRBD1 (6 bases). CDR3 length: 14 amino acids. Germline CDR1 and CDR2: GTSNPN and SVGIG (reference sequence). The ends were cut back, 5 bases at V and 9 bases at J, with 20 bases in the middle. The CDR3 region is CAWGQTGGLSEQFF. As DNA, the CDR3 is TGTGCCTGGGGCCAGACAGGCGGGTTATCTGAGCAGTTCTTC.

V gene TRBV5-1 combines with J gene TRBJ2-1; 9 nucleotides match TRBD1. There are 15 residues in the CDR3. Germline CDR1 SGHRS, CDR2 YFSETQ. J was trimmed by 7 bases and V by 2 bases; bases with no gene match: 7. In DNA, the CDR3 is TGCGCCAGCAGCTTTGCAATGGGACAGGGTAATGAGCAGTTCTTC. This sequence encodes CASSFAMGQGNEQFF.

The rearrangement links TRBV9 to TRBJ1-2; 7 nucleotides line up with TRBD1. This CDR3 is built from 15 residues. Looked up from germline, CDR1 is SGDLS and CDR2 is YYNGEE. Trimming cost V 4 bases and J 8 bases; bases outside gene matches: 14. CDR3: CASSLDYRGYGGYTF. The CDR3 coding sequence is TGTGCCAGCAGCCTCGACTACAGGGGATACGGCGGCTACACCTTC.

The chain links TRBV11-1 to TRBJ2-3; TRBD2 agrees at 14 bases. After removal of 5 bases from V and 2 bases from J, the junction contained 6 bases not matched to a gene. The CDR3 totals 17 residues. Germline CDR1 and CDR2: SGHAT and FQDESV (reference sequence). The CDR3 DNA sequence: TGTGCCAGCAGCGATGGACTAGCGGGGGGATACACAGATACGCAGTATTTT. Protein sequence: CASSDGLAGGYTDTQYF.

This sequence joins TRBV27 and TRBJ1-5; maybe TRBD1 (5 bases). The germline CDR1 and CDR2 sequences are MNHEY and SMNVEV (reference sequence). Trimming pared 1 base from V and 4 bases from J, leaving 8 bases between. This CDR3 region has 14 residues. The CDR3 DNA follows: TGTGCCAGCAGTTTATTAGGGGCGAATCAGCCCCAGCATTTT. Protein: CASSLLGANQPQHF.

The rearrangement uses TRBV7-9 and TRBJ1-1; no clear D gene. The CDR3 spans 14 residues. Trimming took 0 bases from V and 1 from J, leaving 6 bases between them. Germline V gives CDR1 SEHNR, CDR2 FQNEAQ (reference sequence). CDR3 in amino acids: CASSLARENTEAFF. As DNA, the CDR3 is TGTGCCAGCAGCTTAGCCCGGGAGAACACTGAAGCTTTCTTT.

This clone has a handful of counts. The chain uses TRBV19 and TRBJ2-5; 7 bases are shared with TRBD1. CDR1 LNHDA and CDR2 SQIVND come from the germline V gene (reference sequence). J was trimmed by 2 bases and V by 7 bases; bases with no gene match: 10. There are 15 residues in the CDR3. CDR3 nucleotides: TGTGCCAGTAATCCTGGGACAGCGTTACAAGAGACCCAGTACTTC. It codes for CASNPGTALQETQYF.

The V and J genes are TRBV30 and TRBJ1-1; D remains ambiguous. From germline, CDR1 is GTSNPN and CDR2 SVGIG (reference sequence). The CDR3 extends over 11 amino acids. The V gene lost 3 bases and the J gene lost 10 bases, with 12 bases spanning the gap. DNA for the CDR3: TGTGCCTGGAGCATCGGCGCAGGAGCTTTCTTT. This sequence encodes CAWSIGAGAFF.

This clone appeared once. This chain joins TRBV25-1 and TRBJ1-2, with 10 bases lining up with TRBD1. V dropped 0 bases and J dropped 4; count of bases not matched to a gene: 5. This CDR3 region has 16 residues. The V gene's germline CDR1 is MGHDK and CDR2 SYGVNS. The chain's CDR3 is CASSEYGDRGVYGYTF. CDR3 nucleotide sequence: TGTGCCAGCAGTGAATATGGGGACAGGGGAGTCTATGGCTACACCTTC.

The gene calls are TRBV4-3 and TRBJ2-1; TRBD2 agrees at 7 bases. V was pared by 0 bases and J by 8 bases, with 10 bases of the junction left unmatched. CDR3 length equals 16 residues. Germline values: CDR1 LGHNA, CDR2 YSLEER. CDR3 DNA: TGCGCCAGCAGCCAAGATCCAGCGGGGTCCCGCGATGAGCAGTTCTTC. Amino acids: CASSQDPAGSRDEQFF.

A single count supports this clone. The chain has TRBV27 and TRBJ1-1; D is possibly TRBD1 (6 bases). V was trimmed by 8 bases and J by 0 bases, leaving 19 bases between them. Germline CDR1 is MNHEY and CDR2 is SMNVEV (reference sequence). The CDR3 extends over 16 amino acids. The CDR3 nucleotides read TGTGCCAGCGGAAGGGGAGCAGGGGCCCTGAACACTGAAGCTTTCTTT. This encodes CASGRGAGALNTEAFF.

V is TRBV19 and J is TRBJ1-5; 8 bases agree with TRBD1. The CDR3 is 16 amino acids. J was trimmed by 1 base and V by 5 bases; bases with no gene match: 7. CDR1 is LNHDA, CDR2 SQIVND, per germline (reference sequence). The CDR3 is CASSPRTGNSNQPQHF. For the CDR3, the DNA is TGTGCCAGTAGTCCACGGACAGGGAACAGCAATCAGCCCCAGCATTTT.

The J gene is TRBJ1-2, the V gene TRBV30, with D unresolved. The V end was cut by 2 bases, the J end by 4 bases, with 11 bases between. The CDR3 length is 13 residues. Germline loops: CDR1 GTSNPN, CDR2 SVGIG (reference sequence). The CDR3 here is CAWSPGKPYGYTF. In DNA, the CDR3 is TGTGCCTGGAGTCCCGGGAAACCCTATGGCTACACCTTC.

This chain joins TRBV7-3 and TRBJ2-3, with TRBD2 matching 14 bases. Trimming at V came to 5 bases and at J to 1 base, leaving 8 bases not matched to a gene. Looked up from germline, CDR1 is SGHTA and CDR2 is FQGTGA. There are 18 residues in the CDR3. Here the CDR3 reads CASSPGLAGAPRTDTQYF. Here the CDR3 DNA reads TGTGCCAGCAGCCCGGGACTAGCGGGGGCACCTCGCACAGATACGCAGTATTTT.

The chain has TRBV14 and TRBJ1-2, with D hard to call. Germline V gene lookup returns CDR1 SGHDN and CDR2 FVKESK. V shed 1 base and J shed 5 bases, with 17 bases lying between them. This CDR3 contains 16 residues. This chain's CDR3 is CASSQVTGGNFYGYTF. The CDR3 DNA follows: TGTGCCAGCAGCCAAGTCACGGGAGGGAACTTTTATGGCTACACCTTC.

The chain uses TRBV5-6 and TRBJ2-3, with 9 bases matching TRBD2. With V trimmed by 0 bases and J by 0 bases, 2 bases remained unmatched. The CDR3 has 16 amino acids. Germline V gene data show CDR1 as SGHDT and CDR2 as YYEEEE. CDR3 sequence: CASSLGGGVSTDTQYF. The CDR3, as DNA: TGTGCCAGCAGCTTGGGCGGGGGGGTTAGCACAGATACGCAGTATTTT.

The CDR3 sequence: CSVELTGQGTYGYTF. CDR3 nucleotides: TGCAGCGTTGAACTTACGGGACAGGGGACCTATGGCTACACCTTC. The rearrangement links TRBV29-1 to TRBJ1-2, with 10 bases matching TRBD1. The germline V gene encodes CDR1 SQVTM and CDR2 ANQGSEA. V shed 2 bases and J 4 bases; nucleotides not matched to a gene: 7. The CDR3 loop spans 15 amino acids.

This chain connects TRBV7-3 to TRBJ1-1, with a possible D match to TRBD1 (5 bases). V was shortened by 6 bases and J by 4 bases, with 21 bases between the two germline ends. The CDR3 loop spans 16 amino acids. Germline V gene sequence: CDR1 SGHTA, CDR2 FQGTGA. CDR3 sequence reads: CASREKMGEEITEAFF. The CDR3 DNA reads TGTGCCAGCAGGGAAAAGATGGGGGAGGAGATCACTGAAGCTTTCTTT. Combining the CDR3 with reference TRBV7-3 and TRBJ1-1 gives the whole variable domain GAGVSQTPSNKVTEKGKYVELRCDPISGHTALYWYRQSLGQGPEFLIYFQGTGAADDSGLPNDRFFAVRPEGSVSTLKIQRTERGDSAVYLCASREKMGEEITEAFFGQGTRLTVV.

This clone was seen once. This sequence joins TRBV7-8 and TRBJ1-1; TRBD1 matches at 10 bases. Germline CDR1 SGHVS, CDR2 FQNEAQ. The trim removed 2 bases at V and 4 bases at J, leaving 10 bases unmatched. CDR3 length: 17 amino acids. The CDR3 DNA reads TGTGCCAGCAGCTTACCTCTGTGGACAGGGGGTGTCACTGAAGCTTTCTTT. Its protein product is CASSLPLWTGGVTEAFF.

Only one count was recorded for this clone. The chain carries TRBV25-1 and TRBJ1-1; D may be TRBD1 (5 bases). V dropped 4 bases and J dropped 3 bases, with 12 bases sitting between them. There are 14 residues in the CDR3. Per the germline V gene, CDR1 is MGHDK and CDR2 is SYGVNS. The chain's CDR3 is CASSGRGWDTEAFF. In DNA, the CDR3 is TGTGCCAGCAGTGGGCGGGGCTGGGACACTGAAGCTTTCTTT.